This is a list of T cell receptor beta chains from one sample in a study of blood T cell repertoires in COVID-19. Only in-frame clones appear in the TCRdb table, and some are missing; sequencing was by immunoSEQ multiplex PCR. The sample contains fewer than 400,000 clones, 92% of which appear only once. The source material was PBMCs or T cells enriched from blood (not recorded which). These receptors were collected from a woman in her twenties or thirties who had recovered from COVID-19. Each CDR3 is given with its conserved first and last residue. A D gene is named only where the DNA matches it firmly. Clone size is given for some rows only: seen once, a few or many times, or a class if the clone is expanded.

D gene	V gene	clone size	J gene	CDR3 protein	CDR3 DNA
TRBD1	TRBV24-1	.	TRBJ1-1	CATSDRQGGTEAFF	TGTGCCACCAGTGACCGACAGGGGGGCACTGAAGCTTTCTTT
.	TRBV28	.	TRBJ2-1	CASSPGTYMGVQFF	TGTGCCAGCAGTCCCGGGACTTACATGGGGGTGCAGTTCTTC
.	TRBV19	.	TRBJ2-3	CASSWGGGTDTQYF	TGTGCCAGTAGTTGGGGCGGGGGCACAGATACGCAGTATTTT
.	TRBV4-1	.	TRBJ1-2	CASSQDPGGNYGYTF	TGCGCCAGCAGCCAAGATCCGGGCGGGAACTATGGCTACACCTTC
TRBD1	TRBV24-1	.	TRBJ2-2	CATRQGANTGELFF	TGTGCCACCAGACAGGGGGCGAACACCGGGGAGCTGTTTTTT
.	TRBV5-1	.	TRBJ2-7	CASSLGPSSYEQYF	TGCGCCAGCAGCTTAGGTCCTAGCTCCTACGAGCAGTACTTC
TRBD2	TRBV7-2	.	TRBJ2-3	CASSLRVTSGTAGDTQYF	TGTGCCAGCAGCCTCCGGGTGACTAGCGGGACCGCAGGAGATACGCAGTATTTT
TRBD1	TRBV7-9	.	TRBJ2-5	CASSSRRDRGRETQYF	TGTGCCAGCAGCTCACGCCGGGACAGGGGAAGAGAGACCCAGTACTTC
TRBD2	TRBV5-1	.	TRBJ2-1	CASSDAGTSGYNEQFF	TGCGCCAGCAGCGACGCCGGGACTAGCGGTTACAATGAGCAGTTCTTC
.	TRBV27	.	TRBJ1-5	CASSSPGHLRGQPQHF	TGTGCCAGCAGTTCTCCGGGACATCTACGGGGTCAGCCCCAGCATTTT
.	TRBV7-8	.	TRBJ2-3	CASSLATSSSRTDTQYF	TGTGCCAGCAGCTTAGCGACTTCCTCCTCTAGGACAGATACGCAGTATTTT
.	TRBV7-2	.	TRBJ1-3	CASSRREGAGNTIYF	TGTGCCAGCAGCCGTCGGGAGGGGGCTGGAAACACCATATATTTT
.	TRBV5-1	.	TRBJ2-5	CASSLWGQGQETQYF	TGCGCCAGCAGCTTATGGGGGCAGGGACAAGAGACCCAGTACTTC
.	TRBV28	.	TRBJ1-1	CATIMQGSEAFF	TGTGCCACCATAATGCAGGGATCTGAAGCTTTCTTT
.	TRBV28	few	TRBJ2-1	CASSQRHEQFF	TGTGCCAGCAGTCAGAGGCATGAGCAGTTCTTC
.	TRBV20-1	.	TRBJ1-2	CSASAGIGYTF	TGCAGTGCTAGCGCAGGGATTGGCTACACCTTC
TRBD1	TRBV19	.	TRBJ1-2	CASSIGTGKGYTF	TGTGCCAGTAGTATAGGGACAGGGAAGGGCTACACCTTC
TRBD1	TRBV6-6	once	TRBJ1-5	CASSAGGEGQPQHF	TGTGCCAGCAGCGCAGGGGGCGAGGGTCAGCCCCAGCATTTT
.	TRBV27	.	TRBJ2-7	CASSSLGLPVEQYF	TGTGCCAGCAGTTCTCTGGGACTCCCTGTTGAGCAGTACTTC
TRBD1	TRBV11-3	.	TRBJ2-2	CASSPDRGYTGELFF	TGTGCCAGCAGCCCCGACAGGGGCTACACCGGGGAGCTGTTTTTT
TRBD1	TRBV28	.	TRBJ2-1	CASSQGQGQQFF	TGTGCCAGCAGTCAAGGACAGGGCCAGCAGTTCTTC
TRBD2	TRBV24-1	.	TRBJ2-3	CATSDGRAGPTDTQYF	TGTGCCACCAGTGATGGTCGAGCGGGACCCACAGATACGCAGTATTTT
.	TRBV24-1	.	TRBJ2-2	CATSAWGPTTGELFF	TGTGCCACCAGTGCCTGGGGGCCTACCACCGGGGAGCTGTTTTTT
TRBD1	TRBV14	.	TRBJ2-7	CASSQGTGYEQYF	TGTGCCAGCAGCCAAGGGACAGGCTACGAGCAGTACTTC
TRBD2	TRBV5-8	.	TRBJ2-1	CASIPSGRTGNEQFF	TGTGCCAGCATACCAAGCGGGAGGACGGGCAATGAGCAGTTCTTC
.	TRBV19	.	TRBJ1-2	CASSIFSPEGYGYTF	TGTGCCAGTAGTATATTTTCTCCAGAGGGCTATGGCTACACCTTC
.	TRBV3-1/TRBV3-2	.	TRBJ1-6	CASRRGNSPLHF	TGTGCCAGCCGAAGGGGTAATTCACCCCTCCACTTT
TRBD1	TRBV11-3	few	TRBJ1-1	CASSRQGGTEAFF	TGTGCCAGCAGCAGACAGGGAGGAACTGAAGCTTTCTTT
TRBD2	TRBV19	.	TRBJ2-1	CASSMISGGHNEQFF	TGTGCCAGTAGTATGATTAGCGGGGGACACAATGAGCAGTTCTTC
TRBD2	TRBV7-3	.	TRBJ2-5	CASSPGSGRAKETQYF	TGTGCCAGCAGCCCCGGTAGCGGGAGGGCCAAGGAGACCCAGTACTTC
TRBD1	TRBV3-1/TRBV3-2	.	TRBJ1-1	CASSLGTGGAFF	TGTGCCAGCAGCCTCGGGACAGGAGGAGCTTTCTTT
TRBD2	TRBV27	.	TRBJ2-5	CASTELAGASNQYF	TGTGCCAGCACCGAACTAGCGGGGGCTTCGAACCAGTACTTC
.	TRBV27	once	TRBJ1-2	CASSLQGLGYGYTF	TGTGCCAGCAGTTTGCAGGGTTTGGGCTATGGCTACACCTTC
TRBD1	TRBV12-5	.	TRBJ2-3	CASGPGQGSDTQYF	TGTGCTAGTGGGCCGGGACAGGGATCAGATACGCAGTATTTT
.	TRBV11-1	.	TRBJ1-2	CASSLGTDYGYTF	TGTGCCAGCAGCTTAGGGACAGACTATGGCTACACCTTC
.	TRBV18	.	TRBJ1-1	CASSPSPGGRNTEAFF	TGTGCCAGCTCACCCTCCCCGGGTGGGAGAAACACTGAAGCTTTCTTT
TRBD2	TRBV2	.	TRBJ2-7	CASSGPSGSYEQYF	TGTGCCAGCAGCGGTCCTAGCGGGAGCTACGAGCAGTACTTC
.	TRBV15	.	TRBJ2-1	CATSSSTGMSYNEQFF	TGTGCCACCAGCAGTTCTACAGGGATGTCCTACAATGAGCAGTTCTTC
TRBD2	TRBV5-1	.	TRBJ2-1	CASSLDRGGYNEQFF	TGCGCCAGCAGCCTCGATCGGGGGGGATACAATGAGCAGTTCTTC
.	TRBV5-4	once	TRBJ2-5	CASSVGGGGETQYF	TGTGCCAGCAGCGTTGGAGGGGGGGGAGAGACCCAGTACTTC
TRBD1	TRBV6-5	.	TRBJ2-7	CASRLKGQNSYEQYF	TGTGCCAGCCGCCTAAAGGGACAGAACTCCTACGAGCAGTACTTC
.	TRBV3-1/TRBV3-2	once	TRBJ2-5	CASSLILDQETQYF	TGTGCCAGCAGCCTGATACTAGATCAAGAGACCCAGTACTTC
TRBD1	TRBV4-3	.	TRBJ1-2	CASSQERGQNYGYTF	TGCGCCAGCAGCCAAGAGCGGGGACAGAACTATGGCTACACCTTC
.	TRBV15	.	TRBJ2-1	CATSRGEAAYNEQFF	TGTGCCACCAGCAGAGGGGAAGCGGCATACAATGAGCAGTTCTTC
.	TRBV24-1	once	TRBJ1-2	CATASGGAGGYTF	TGTGCCACCGCAAGCGGGGGCGCTGGGGGCTACACCTTC
.	TRBV5-1	few	TRBJ2-3	CASSSGTNTDTQYF	TGCGCCAGCAGCTCCGGGACAAACACAGATACGCAGTATTTT
.	TRBV30	.	TRBJ2-1	CAWKAGYNEQFF	TGTGCCTGGAAGGCAGGTTACAATGAGCAGTTCTTC